Listed below are T cell receptor beta chains from one sample, sequenced in a study of shared clonotypes between healthy human individuals. Data came from immunoSEQ multiplex PCR; TCRdb stores just in-frame clones and leaves some out. The sample lists over a million clones; around 95% were seen once. Sequencing used naive CD4+ T cells sorted from blood. The receptor set was obtained from a man younger than 40 in good health. Both conserved end residues are trimmed from each CDR3. Each record gives: V gene, clone size, J gene, CDR3 protein. Clone size is stated in some rows and not others, as once, few, many or a class when expanded.

TRBV6-1	once	TRBJ2-7	AGRGSGSYEQY
TRBV14	NA	TRBJ1-1	ASSQGRLTEAF
TRBV18	NA	TRBJ2-2	ASSHDLAGELF
TRBV5-1	NA	TRBJ2-5	ASSTGLAGEGQETQY
TRBV28	NA	TRBJ2-7	ASSLGGVSSYEQY
TRBV5-1	NA	TRBJ2-3	ASSLYPTESTDTQY
TRBV19	NA	TRBJ1-5	ASSKGSNQPQH
TRBV5-1	NA	TRBJ2-1	ASSLEPADRSYNEQF
TRBV28	NA	TRBJ2-1	ASGRGYEQF
TRBV5-4	NA	TRBJ2-3	ATVNQGTTDTQY
TRBV27	NA	TRBJ2-1	ASSIKMSLNEQF
TRBV29-1	NA	TRBJ2-7	SVFTMDNYEQY
TRBV5-6	NA	TRBJ2-5	ASSFKDRGPWETQY
TRBV30	NA	TRBJ1-2	AWSLDGGYT
TRBV28	NA	TRBJ1-3	ASRPQGSGNTIY
TRBV7-9	NA	TRBJ2-7	ASSQLQGGYEQY
TRBV6-5	NA	TRBJ1-1	ASSFDRRLNTEAF
TRBV18	once	TRBJ2-2	ASSPGGSGTGELF
TRBV30	NA	TRBJ1-5	AWKTRGRQQPQH
TRBV6-1	NA	TRBJ1-3	ASSDGPGNTIY
TRBV6-6	NA	TRBJ2-7	ASSYSGDEQY
TRBV28	NA	TRBJ2-1	ASSLNRVGNEQF
TRBV7-3	NA	TRBJ2-2	ASSLITGGELF
TRBV5-8	NA	TRBJ2-3	ASSLGSISRGSTDTQY
TRBV19	NA	TRBJ2-1	ASNPWMAGPDRPHSSYNEQF
TRBV6-6	NA	TRBJ2-5	ASRIKETQY
TRBV5-1	NA	TRBJ1-4	ASSLGRPEKLF
TRBV7-8	once	TRBJ2-7	ASSLGLAAGFFEQY
TRBV5-1	NA	TRBJ2-6	ASSLEGQSSGANVLT
TRBV18	NA	TRBJ2-5	ASSRPSGSAETQY
TRBV10-3	once	TRBJ2-2	AISEQLGGELF
TRBV6-5	NA	TRBJ2-5	ASSRTAIKTQY